The next 5 T cell receptor beta chains were all read from a single sample in a study of human T cells and chemical hapten exposure. The time point is: patch test 3, about 24 weeks after DPC sensitization. Sample treatment: therapeutic diphenylcyclopropenone sensitization with weekly scalp DPC. TCRdb itself ran the RACE reads through MiXCR, one entry per CDR3 protein. The sample has approximately 97,000 distinct CDR3 sequences, 25% to 30% seen once. The sample consisted of whole blood, taken in connection with sensitization to the hapten diphenylcyclopropenone (DPC). The source is a man aged 35 to 55 with alopecia areata. Some clones in this sample may be carry-over from other donors' samples.

The CDR3 here is CASSTRNSGANVLTF. In nucleotides, the CDR3 is TGTGCCAGCAGCACAAGGAACTCTGGGGCCAACGTCCTGACTTTC. This chain uses TRBV28 with TRBJ2-6, with D unclear. The CDR3 loop spans 15 amino acids. The V gene's germline CDR1 is MDHEN and CDR2 SYDVKM. Trimming shortened V by 6 bases and J by 0 bases, and 9 bases separated the two germline ends.

The chain employs TRBV7-3 and TRBJ1-5; D is ambiguous. Germline values: CDR1 SGHTA, CDR2 FQGTGA. The CDR3 loop spans 13 amino acids. V dropped 5 bases and J dropped 4 bases, with 9 bases sitting between them. The CDR3 region has the DNA TGTGCCAGCAGCCTCACACCGAATCAGCCCCAGCATTTT. Amino acid sequence: CASSLTPNQPQHF.

The chain is built from TRBV28 and TRBJ2-3, with D uncertain. The CDR3 runs to 14 residues. Germline V lookup: CDR1 MDHEN, CDR2 SYDVKM. Trimming stripped 5 bases from V and 2 bases from J, with 11 bases between. CDR3 sequence reads: CASSGVTITDTQYF. CDR3 nucleotide sequence: TGTGCCAGCAGTGGGGTCACGATCACAGATACGCAGTATTTT.

Only one count was recorded for this clonotype. This chain connects TRBV27 to TRBJ2-3; 11 bases are shared with TRBD2. Per germline, CDR1 MNHEY and CDR2 SMNVEV (reference sequence). CDR3 length equals 17 residues. V trimming: 4 bases; J trimming: 6 bases; junction bases outside the gene matches: 12. CDR3 bases: TGTGCCAGCAGTTCGGCTATAGCGGGAGGGCCATGGGATACGCAGTATTTT. It encodes CASSSAIAGGPWDTQYF.

The chain links TRBV7-2 to TRBJ2-5, with D perhaps TRBD2 (6 bases). Trimming took off 8 bases at V and 7 bases at J, with 14 bases between the two ends. The CDR3 is 12 residues long. From germline, CDR1 is SGHTA and CDR2 FQGNSA. The CDR3 bases are TGTGCCAGCGCCAAACCGGAGGGGACCCAGTACTTC. It encodes CASAKPEGTQYF.